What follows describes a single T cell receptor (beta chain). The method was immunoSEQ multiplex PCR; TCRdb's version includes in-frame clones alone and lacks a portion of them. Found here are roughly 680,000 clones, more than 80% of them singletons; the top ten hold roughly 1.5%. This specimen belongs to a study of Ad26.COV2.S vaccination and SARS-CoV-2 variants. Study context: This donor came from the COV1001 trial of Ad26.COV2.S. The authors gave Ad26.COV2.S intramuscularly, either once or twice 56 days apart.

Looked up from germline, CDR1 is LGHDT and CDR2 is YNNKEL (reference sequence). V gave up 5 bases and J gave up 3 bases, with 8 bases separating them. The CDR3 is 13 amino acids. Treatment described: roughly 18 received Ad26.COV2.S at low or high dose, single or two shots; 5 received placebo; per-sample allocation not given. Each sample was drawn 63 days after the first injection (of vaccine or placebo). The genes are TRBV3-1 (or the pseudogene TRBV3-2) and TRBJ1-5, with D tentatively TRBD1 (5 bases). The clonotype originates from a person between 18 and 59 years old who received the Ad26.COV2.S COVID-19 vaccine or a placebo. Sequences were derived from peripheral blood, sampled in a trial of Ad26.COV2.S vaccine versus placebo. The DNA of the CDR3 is TGTGCCAGCAGCGGGGCCCCCAATCAGCCCCAGCATTTT. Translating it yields CASSGAPNQPQHF.